This entry lists 17 T cell receptor beta chains sequenced from one sample in a study of cytomegalovirus exposure and HLA in healthy donors. 13 Jbeta primers and 60 Vbeta primers were used for the PCR. Generated by immunoSEQ multiplex PCR, the TCRdb table keeps only in-frame clones and is missing some. The table includes about 120,000 clones, about 80% detected once. Sequenced: PBMCs. These receptors originate from a man aged 30-40 years in good health and CMV-seronegative.

The chain couples TRBV7-2 to TRBJ2-1; 7 bases line up with TRBD2. V gave up 5 bases and J gave up 0 bases; unmatched junction bases: 10. The CDR3 is 17 residues long. From germline, CDR1 is SGHTA and CDR2 FQGNSA. The CDR3: CASSPAVAGASYNEQFF. For the CDR3, the DNA is TGTGCCAGCAGCCCCGCGGTGGCGGGAGCCTCCTACAATGAGCAGTTCTTC.

The V and J genes are TRBV7-8 and TRBJ2-1; 9 nucleotides match TRBD1. The CDR3 runs 16 residues. CDR1 and CDR2 (germline): SGHVS, FQNEAQ. V shed 2 bases, J shed 4 bases, and the junction held 6 bases outside the gene matches. CDR3 sequence (DNA): TGTGCCAGCAGCTTACTCGCCGGGACAGGGTACAATGAGCAGTTCTTC. This sequence encodes CASSLLAGTGYNEQFF.

The chain employs TRBV7-3 and TRBJ2-2, with D perhaps matching TRBD2 (7 bases). Trimming removed 7 bases from V and 6 bases from J, with 15 bases in between. This CDR3 has 14 residues. Germline lookup yields CDR1 SGHTA and CDR2 FQGTGA. CDR3 bases: TGTGCCAGCACCACTACGGGGGGCGCCGGGGAGCTGTTTTTT. As protein: CASTTTGGAGELFF.

The V gene is TRBV4-1, the J gene TRBJ2-3, with 12 bases fitting TRBD2. Germline V CDR1 and CDR2: MGHRA, YSYEKL. This CDR3 is 17 amino acids long. Trimming cost V 1 base and J 3 bases; bases outside gene matches: 5. The CDR3 nucleotides read TGCGCCAGCAGCCAAGTTTTTGGGACTAGCGGGACAGATACGCAGTATTTT. It codes for CASSQVFGTSGTDTQYF.

There are a few counts of this clone. The V and J genes are TRBV2 and TRBJ1-3; TRBD1 agrees at 8 bases. CDR1 is SNHLY, CDR2 FYNNEI, per germline. After removal of 7 bases from V and 4 bases from J, the junction contained 6 bases not matched to a gene. This CDR3 has 14 residues. CDR3 region: CASKEQGVGNTIYF. The DNA for the CDR3 is TGTGCCAGCAAAGAACAGGGGGTAGGAAACACCATATATTTT.

This clone occurred a few times. The chain employs TRBV7-9 and TRBJ2-3; 13 nucleotides agree with TRBD2. The CDR3 has 19 amino acids. In germline, CDR1 is SEHNR, CDR2 FQNEAQ (reference sequence). V shed 6 bases and J 0 bases; nucleotides not matched to a gene: 12. The CDR3 nucleotides are TGTGCCAGCAGAACCCGACTAGCGGGAGGCGAAGCAAGCACAGATACGCAGTATTTT. Amino acid sequence: CASRTRLAGGEASTDTQYF.

This chain connects TRBV6-5 to TRBJ2-1; 7 positions match TRBD2. The ends lost 0 bases at V and 5 bases at J; junction bases unmatched: 7. The CDR3 consists of 16 residues. Germline assignment: CDR1 MNHEY and CDR2 SVGAGI. CDR3 coding DNA: TGTGCCAGCAGTTACTCGATTGCGGGAGTCAACAATGAGCAGTTCTTC. It codes for CASSYSIAGVNNEQFF.

V is TRBV9 and J is TRBJ2-5, with 13 bases lining up with TRBD2. V lost 4 bases and J lost 1; bases outside the gene matches: 4. CDR3 length: 16 residues. CDR1 SGDLS and CDR2 YYNGEE come from the germline V gene. The DNA of the CDR3 is TGTGCCAGCAGCCGCGGGACTAGCGGGATCCAAGAGACCCAGTACTTC. Translating it yields CASSRGTSGIQETQYF.

The genes are TRBV6-1 and TRBJ2-1; 7 bases match TRBD2. This CDR3 is 16 amino acids long. The junction had 14 bases not matched to a gene; V was cut back by 4 bases and J by 8 bases. Germline loops: CDR1 MNHNS, CDR2 SASEGT. CDR3 region: CASSGGVSGGSDEQFF. CDR3 sequence (DNA): TGTGCCAGCAGTGGGGGGGTTTCGGGGGGATCGGATGAGCAGTTCTTC.

This sequence joins TRBV19 and TRBJ2-1, with 9 bases identical to TRBD2. V dropped 1 base and J dropped 7; count of bases not matched to a gene: 8. CDR1 LNHDA and CDR2 SQIVND come from the germline V gene (reference sequence). The length of the CDR3 is 16 residues. In DNA form, the CDR3 reads TGTGCCAGTAGTATAGTTGCGGGAGGGCCTTTTAATGAGCAGTTCTTC. This codes for CASSIVAGGPFNEQFF.

The chain recombines TRBV2 with TRBJ2-4; tentative D call: TRBD1 (6 bases). Germline V gene sequence: CDR1 SNHLY, CDR2 FYNNEI. The CDR3 has 15 amino acids. Deletions cut 7 bases from V and 5 bases from J, with 18 bases between. CDR3 sequence reads: CASNWGREGENIQYF. Written as DNA, the CDR3 is TGTGCCAGCAACTGGGGTCGAGAGGGGGAAAACATTCAGTACTTC.

The chain has TRBV5-8 and TRBJ1-2; TRBD1 aligns across 7 bases. CDR1 and CDR2 (germline): SGHTS, YDEGEE. J gave up 4 bases and V 5 bases, and 14 bases lay outside the gene matches. CDR3 size: 16 residues. CDR3 amino acids: CASRTSRGSPTYGYTF. As DNA, the CDR3 is TGTGCCAGCAGGACGTCCAGGGGGTCTCCAACCTATGGCTACACCTTC.

This clone appeared a few times. The chain links TRBV19 to TRBJ2-1; TRBD2 matches 8 bases. With V trimmed by 1 base and J by 2 bases, 4 bases remained unmatched. The CDR3 has 16 residues. Germline V gene lookup returns CDR1 LNHDA and CDR2 SQIVND (reference sequence). Here the CDR3 DNA reads TGTGCCAGTAGTATAGTAGGTAGCGGGGCCTACAATGAGCAGTTCTTC. This sequence encodes CASSIVGSGAYNEQFF.

The chain recombines TRBV10-1 with TRBJ2-1; the D gene is possibly TRBD2 (5 bases). Germline V gene lookup returns CDR1 WNHNN and CDR2 SYGVQD (reference sequence). The V end lost 2 bases, the J end lost 10 bases, and 12 bases lay between the germline ends. The CDR3 extends over 13 amino acids. The DNA of the CDR3 is TGCGCCAGCAGTGAGAGCGGAGTTGGGGAGCAGTTCTTC. Encoded protein: CASSESGVGEQFF.

This clone occurred a few times. The CDR3 coding sequence is TGCGCCAGCAGCCGAAGACCGGGACTAGCGGTCATCAATGAGCAGTTCTTC. Protein: CASSRRPGLAVINEQFF. This rearrangement joins TRBV5-1 to TRBJ2-1, with 11 bases fitting TRBD2. Per the germline V gene, CDR1 is SGHRS and CDR2 is YFSETQ. The CDR3 is 17 amino acids. V was pared by 4 bases and J by 6 bases, with 12 bases of the junction left unmatched.

This clone showed up just once. J is TRBJ2-3 and V is TRBV28; D is perhaps TRBD2 (6 bases). The CDR3 is 14 amino acids. With 5 bases removed from V and 5 bases from J, the gap between germline ends came to 14 bases. Germline V gene sequence: CDR1 MDHEN, CDR2 SYDVKM. CDR3 DNA: TGTGCCAGCAGTCCCCCGACTAGATTAGATACGCAGTATTTT. Translation: CASSPPTRLDTQYF.

J is TRBJ2-6 and V is TRBV5-4, with 15 bases fitting TRBD2. CDR1 is SGHNT and CDR2 is YYREEE in the germline V gene (reference sequence). The length of the CDR3 is 17 residues. J gave up 3 bases and V 4 bases, and 2 bases lay outside the gene matches. DNA of the CDR3: TGTGCCAGCAGCGCGGGACTAGCGGGAGGTGGGGCCAACGTCCTGACTTTC. Protein sequence: CASSAGLAGGGANVLTF.